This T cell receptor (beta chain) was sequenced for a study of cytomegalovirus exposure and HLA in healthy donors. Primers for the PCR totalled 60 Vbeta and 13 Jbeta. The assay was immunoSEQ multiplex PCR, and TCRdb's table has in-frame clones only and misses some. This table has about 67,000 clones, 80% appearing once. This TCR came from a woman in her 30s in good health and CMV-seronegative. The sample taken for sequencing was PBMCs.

The CDR3 is CASSDSGGLGNEQFF. The CDR3 DNA follows: TGTGCCAGCAGTGACTCAGGGGGACTAGGCAATGAGCAGTTCTTC. The genes are TRBV9 and TRBJ2-1, with D possibly being TRBD2 (8 bases). CDR3 length: 15 amino acids. V lost 5 bases and J lost 6, with 18 bases in between. Germline lookup yields CDR1 SGDLS and CDR2 YYNGEE.